Listed here are 8 T cell receptor beta chains from one sample, sequenced in a study of PD-1 blockade in mismatch repair-deficient tumors. The method was immunoSEQ multiplex PCR; TCRdb's version includes in-frame clones alone and lacks a portion of them. The data contain about 120,000 clones, 65% to 80% of them singletons. The sample in question was peripheral blood, obtained just over 59 weeks after starting pembrolizumab. These receptors were taken from an adult with mismatch repair-deficient cancer.

The chain uses TRBV7-9 and TRBJ2-7, with no clear D. V shed 8 bases and J shed 2 bases, with 10 bases lying between them. This CDR3 is 12 amino acids long. Per germline, CDR1 SEHNR and CDR2 FQNEAQ (reference sequence). The CDR3 region is CASAPRPYEQYF. The CDR3 nucleotides are TGTGCCAGCGCGCCCCGTCCCTACGAGCAGTACTTC. The variable domain in full, completed from reference TRBV7-9 and TRBJ2-7, reads DTGVSQNPRHKITKRGQNVTFRCDPISEHNRLYWYRQTLGQGPEFLTYFQNEAQLEKSRLLSDRFSAERPKGSFSTLEIQRTEQGDSAMYLCASAPRPYEQYFGPGTRLTVT.

This clone was seen just once. V gene TRBV2 combines with J gene TRBJ2-1, with 11 bases lining up with TRBD2. The ends lost 6 bases at V and 12 bases at J; junction bases unmatched: 10. Germline V lookup: CDR1 SNHLY, CDR2 FYNNEI. This CDR3 spans 14 amino acids. In DNA, the CDR3 is TGTGCCAGCAGGGGCGAGACTAGCGGGATATCGCAGTTCTTC. Protein product: CASRGETSGISQFF.

V and J are TRBV19 and TRBJ1-2, with TRBD1 as a possible D gene (5 bases). Germline assignment: CDR1 LNHDA and CDR2 SQIVND (reference sequence). This CDR3 is 12 amino acids long. V was pared by 7 bases and J by 2 bases, with 8 bases between. CDR3 in DNA: TGTGCCAGTAATGAGGGGAACTATGGCTACACCTTC. Protein product: CASNEGNYGYTF.

This chain connects TRBV14 to TRBJ1-1, with 9 bases that match TRBD1. V gave up 4 bases and J gave up 14 bases; unmatched junction bases: 8. Germline V gene lookup returns CDR1 SGHDN and CDR2 FVKESK. This CDR3 comprises 12 residues. The CDR3 bases are TGTGCCAGCAGCCTCGACAGGGGGGGAGTCTTCTTT. This sequence encodes CASSLDRGGVFF.

The rearrangement links TRBV7-9 to TRBJ2-2; no definite D call. Germline loops: CDR1 SEHNR, CDR2 FQNEAQ (reference sequence). V was trimmed by 1 base and J by 8 bases, leaving 26 bases between them. The CDR3 is made up of 19 amino acids. CDR3 loop: CASSLDRLWLRERGGELFF. CDR3 coding DNA: TGTGCCAGCAGCTTAGATCGGTTGTGGCTAAGGGAACGAGGAGGGGAGCTGTTTTTT.

The chain links TRBV4-2 to TRBJ2-2; no firm D call. The germline V and J ends were trimmed by 1 base and 7 bases, with 7 bases remaining between them. CDR1 LGHNA and CDR2 YNFKEQ come from the germline V gene. CDR3 size: 13 residues. The CDR3 spells CASSQVWYGELFF. The CDR3 DNA reads as TGTGCCAGCAGCCAAGTCTGGTACGGGGAGCTGTTTTTT.

The chain links TRBV30 to TRBJ1-5; D call uncertain. Per the germline V gene, CDR1 is GTSNPN and CDR2 is SVGIG (reference sequence). The CDR3 loop spans 14 amino acids. V was clipped by 0 bases and J by 7 bases, with 13 bases between them. The CDR3 reads CAWSVGRAKQPQHF. For the CDR3, the DNA is TGTGCCTGGAGTGTGGGAAGGGCCAAACAGCCCCAGCATTTT. Complete variable domain (other parts from reference TRBV30 and TRBJ1-5): SQTIHQWPATLVQPVGSPLSLECTVEGTSNPNLYWYRQAAGRGLQLLFYSVGIGQISSEVPQNLSASRPQDRQFILSSKKLLLSDSGFYLCAWSVGRAKQPQHFGDGTRLSIL.

The chain is built from TRBV15 and TRBJ2-3; D ambiguous. The length of the CDR3 is 15 residues. Germline assignment: CDR1 LNHNV and CDR2 YYDKDF (reference sequence). Trimming cost V 5 bases and J 0 bases, with 12 bases left between them. CDR3 sequence (DNA): TGTGCCACCAGCGACCGAAGGTTAAGCACAGATACGCAGTATTTT. It encodes CATSDRRLSTDTQYF.